The rows below give T cell receptor beta chains drawn from one sample of a study of early T cells in non-severe SARS-CoV-2 infection. TCRdb processed the 5' RACE reads anew with MiXCR; each CDR3 protein has one entry. The table includes fewer than 85,000 distinct CDR3 sequences, 15% to 20% detected once. Sequenced input: whole blood. The receptors were gathered from an adult who was a healthcare worker with PCR-confirmed SARS-CoV-2 infection or an uninfected control (not recorded which). Each CDR3 is given with its conserved first and last residue. D genes are given only for firm matches. Size is stated for part of the rows, as once, few or many counts, or as a class when the clone is expanded.

TRBJ2-3 few TRBV6-1 . TGTGCCAGCAGAGGAGGGACAGTCACAGATACGCAGTATTTT CASRGGTVTDTQYF
TRBJ2-7 few TRBV7-3 . TGTGCCAGCAGCTTAACAGGTGAAAGCTCCTACGAGCAGTACTTC CASSLTGESSYEQYF
TRBJ2-3 few TRBV20-1 . TGCAGTGCTAGGAGGGACGAGGACCCAGATACGCAGTATTTT CSARRDEDPDTQYF
TRBJ1-3 . TRBV19 . TGTGCCAGTCTGGGGGACCCTGGAAACACCATATATTTT CASLGDPGNTIYF
TRBJ2-3 . TRBV2 TRBD2 TGTGCCAGCGTAGGGACTAGCGGGTCACACCGAACGTATTTT CASVGTSGSHRTYF
TRBJ2-1 few TRBV24-1 TRBD2 TGTGCCACCAGTGATTTGCTGGGCGGGGGGGCAGGTGAGCAGTTCTTC CATSDLLGGGAGEQFF
TRBJ2-1 . TRBV7-3 TRBD2 TGTGCCAGCAGCCCACGGGGGACTAGCGCCGCCGGAGAGCAGTTCTTC CASSPRGTSAAGEQFF
TRBJ2-5 . TRBV4-2 . TGTGCCAGCAGCCAAGACGGCGGAGCGGGCGGCAAAGAGACCCAGTACTTC CASSQDGGAGGKETQYF
TRBJ1-5 . TRBV2 . TGTGCCAGCAGTGAATGGGGGGGTTGGAATCAGCCCCAGCATTTT CASSEWGGWNQPQHF
TRBJ2-1 many TRBV4-2 TRBD2 TGTGCCAGCAGCCGAGAGTCCTCTAGCGGGAGGGCCAATGAGCAGTTCTTC CASSRESSSGRANEQFF
TRBJ1-2 . TRBV29-1 TRBD1 TGCAGCGTTGAGACAGGGACAAGCTGGAGTGGCTACACCTTC CSVETGTSWSGYTF